The 26 T cell receptor beta chains presented below share a single source sample, sequenced in a study of PD-1 blockade in classical Hodgkin lymphoma. The protocol was immunoSEQ multiplex PCR, while the TCRdb copy is restricted to in-frame clones and leaves out a portion. The table records approximately 60,000 clones, approximately 90% of them present only once. No patient escaped relapse after autologous stem cell transplantation, and brentuximab vedotin exposure varied. This sample comprised peripheral blood mononuclear cells (PBMCs), obtained at baseline. The source of these receptors is a human donor with classical Hodgkin lymphoma.

CDR3 DNA: TGTGCCAGCAGCTTAAGGGGGGACACCTACAATGAGCAGTTCTTC. This gives the protein CASSLRGDTYNEQFF. The chain employs TRBV7-2 and TRBJ2-1, with D possibly called TRBD1 or TRBD2 (6 bases each). Trimming stripped 2 bases from V and 2 bases from J, with 10 bases between. This CDR3 contains 15 residues. CDR1 and CDR2 (germline): SGHTA, FQGNSA.

This clone was counted a single time. The chain carries TRBV7-9 and TRBJ2-7; D not certain. The germline V gene encodes CDR1 SEHNR and CDR2 FQNEAQ (reference sequence). V dropped 1 base and J dropped 6 bases, with 10 bases sitting between them. The CDR3 spans 13 residues. In DNA, the CDR3 is TGTGCCAGCAGCTTAGTGTTCAACGGCGAGCAGTACTTC. Translated: CASSLVFNGEQYF.

The chain uses TRBV27 and TRBJ2-6, with no clear D. V lost 2 bases and J 0 bases, leaving 14 bases between the germline ends. This CDR3 comprises 18 residues. Germline V gene lookup returns CDR1 MNHEY and CDR2 SMNVEV (reference sequence). CDR3 sequence: CASSLTSDPHSGANVLTF. In DNA form, the CDR3 reads TGTGCCAGCAGTTTAACCTCTGACCCCCACTCTGGGGCCAACGTCCTGACTTTC.

The rearrangement uses TRBV6-5 and TRBJ2-1; 11 bases are shared with TRBD1. Trimming at V came to 4 bases and at J to 4 bases, leaving 6 bases not matched to a gene. This CDR3 has 16 amino acids. Germline CDR1 is MNHEY and CDR2 is SVGAGI. CDR3 sequence: CASSSGTGGIYNEQFF. The DNA for the CDR3 is TGTGCCAGCAGTTCCGGGACAGGGGGTATTTACAATGAGCAGTTCTTC.

This chain joins TRBV2 and TRBJ1-5, with a possible D match to TRBD1 (5 bases). Per germline, CDR1 SNHLY and CDR2 FYNNEI. This CDR3 spans 13 amino acids. V was pared by 6 bases and J by 7 bases, with 13 bases between. CDR3 bases: TGTGCCAGCAGGCCCCGTGGGGGGCAGCCCCAGCATTTT. Translation gives CASRPRGGQPQHF.

This clone has only one observation. CDR3 loop: CASSSLPGQGWFEQFF. In DNA, the CDR3 is TGCGCCAGCAGCTCGCTTCCGGGACAGGGATGGTTTGAGCAGTTCTTC. V and J are TRBV5-1 and TRBJ2-1; 9 bases are shared with TRBD1. This CDR3 comprises 16 residues. V dropped 3 bases and J dropped 9; count of bases not matched to a gene: 13. Germline CDR1 reads SGHRS; CDR2 reads YFSETQ.

V usage is TRBV7-2 and J usage is TRBJ2-3; TRBD2 agrees at 13 bases. Looked up from germline, CDR1 is SGHTA and CDR2 is FQGNSA. CDR3 length: 16 residues. The V segment lost 6 bases and the J segment 8 bases; nucleotides outside the gene matches: 11. CDR3 bases: TGTGCCAGCAGACCGAGGACTAGCGGGGGTGATGGTACGCAGTATTTT. Protein product: CASRPRTSGGDGTQYF.

This clone was found once. CDR3 coding DNA: TGTGCCAGCAGCTTAGTAGGGGTTCGCGGCTACACCTTC. This sequence encodes CASSLVGVRGYTF. The chain couples TRBV11-2 to TRBJ1-2; possible D gene TRBD1, 5 bases. The V end lost 1 base, the J end lost 8 bases, and 11 bases lay between the germline ends. This CDR3 comprises 13 residues. Germline lookup yields CDR1 SGHAT and CDR2 FQNNGV.

The chain recombines TRBV7-3 with TRBJ2-3; unclear D gene. Germline CDR1 is SGHTA and CDR2 is FQGTGA. The CDR3 runs 13 residues. Trimming shortened V by 5 bases and J by 3 bases, and 9 bases separated the two germline ends. DNA of the CDR3: TGTGCCAGCAGCCAACCCGGGACAGATACGCAGTATTTT. Translating it yields CASSQPGTDTQYF.

The genes are TRBV7-3 and TRBJ2-7; unclear D gene. The germline V and J ends were trimmed by 2 bases and 1 base, with 6 bases remaining between them. Germline V gene sequence: CDR1 SGHTA, CDR2 FQGTGA. The CDR3 spans 13 residues. CDR3 residues: CASSLAASYEQYF. The CDR3 DNA follows: TGTGCCAGCAGCTTAGCGGCGTCCTACGAGCAGTACTTC. Supplemented by reference TRBV7-3 and TRBJ2-7, the full variable domain reads GAGVSQTPSNKVTEKGKYVELRCDPISGHTALYWYRQSLGQGPEFLIYFQGTGAADDSGLPNDRFFAVRPEGSVSTLKIQRTERGDSAVYLCASSLAASYEQYFGPGTRLTVT.

V is TRBV19 and J is TRBJ1-3; no reliable D call. The CDR3 is 15 amino acids. The V end lost 3 bases, the J end lost 0 bases, and 9 bases lay between the germline ends. Germline CDR1 is LNHDA and CDR2 is SQIVND (reference sequence). CDR3 in DNA: TGTGCCAGTAGTATTTTCGACATCTCTGGAAACACCATATATTTT. This gives the protein CASSIFDISGNTIYF.

This chain connects TRBV2 to TRBJ2-4; no clear D. The germline V and J ends were trimmed by 6 bases and 14 bases, with 5 bases remaining between them. The CDR3 is made up of 8 amino acids. CDR1 is SNHLY, CDR2 FYNNEI, per germline. DNA for the CDR3: TGTGCCAGCAGCGATAAGTACTTC. It yields the protein CASSDKYF. Variable domain in full (rest from reference TRBV2 and TRBJ2-4): EPEVTQTPSHQVTQMGQEVILRCVPISNHLYFYWYRQILGQKVEFLVSFYNNEISEKSEIFDDQFSVERPDGSNFTLKIRSTKLEDSAMYFCASSDKYFGAGTRLSVL.

The chain links TRBV5-1 to TRBJ2-3, with 14 nucleotides matching TRBD2. V was clipped by 4 bases and J by 1 base; unmatched bases: 2. Germline CDR1 and CDR2: SGHRS and YFSETQ. This CDR3 comprises 16 residues. The CDR3 nucleotides read TGCGCCAGCAGCAAGGGACTAGCGGGGGGCACAGATACGCAGTATTTT. This gives the protein CASSKGLAGGTDTQYF.

The genes are TRBV6-1 and TRBJ2-5; TRBD2 might be the D (6 bases). Trimming cost V 5 bases and J 5 bases, with 18 bases left between them. Germline loops: CDR1 MNHNS, CDR2 SASEGT. This CDR3 comprises 15 residues. The CDR3 sequence: CASSLTGTEMETQYF. The DNA for the CDR3 is TGTGCCAGCAGTCTAACGGGGACTGAGATGGAGACCCAGTACTTC.

The chain uses TRBV6-1 and TRBJ2-1; D remains ambiguous. Germline lookup yields CDR1 MNHNS and CDR2 SASEGT. V gave up 6 bases and J gave up 0 bases, with 9 bases separating them. The CDR3 contains 14 residues. CDR3 region: CASRVGNSYNEQFF. The CDR3 bases are TGTGCCAGCAGGGTGGGAAACTCCTACAATGAGCAGTTCTTC.

The chain employs TRBV7-9 and TRBJ2-7; D uncertain. The CDR3 extends over 15 amino acids. Germline CDR1 and CDR2: SEHNR and FQNEAQ (reference sequence). Trimming pared 5 bases from V and 4 bases from J, leaving 18 bases between. This CDR3 reads CASSLTLTRSYEQYF. Here the CDR3 DNA reads TGTGCCAGCAGCCTGACACTCACCCGTTCATACGAGCAGTACTTC. The whole variable domain, remainder taken from reference TRBV7-9 and TRBJ2-7, is DTGVSQNPRHKITKRGQNVTFRCDPISEHNRLYWYRQTLGQGPEFLTYFQNEAQLEKSRLLSDRFSAERPKGSFSTLEIQRTEQGDSAMYLCASSLTLTRSYEQYFGPGTRLTVT.

The chain employs TRBV6-6 and TRBJ2-2; TRBD2 matches at 11 bases. This CDR3 spans 15 amino acids. The junction had 2 bases not matched to a gene; V was cut back by 5 bases and J by 3 bases. Germline V gives CDR1 MNHNY, CDR2 SVGAGI (reference sequence). CDR3 protein: CASSTSGGYTGELFF. The CDR3 nucleotides read TGTGCCAGCAGTACTAGCGGGGGATACACCGGGGAGCTGTTTTTT.

This sequence joins TRBV11-1 and TRBJ1-6, with a weak D call TRBD1 (5 bases). Per the germline V gene, CDR1 is SGHAT and CDR2 is FQDESV (reference sequence). CDR3 length: 16 amino acids. V lost 4 bases and J 0 bases, leaving 10 bases between the germline ends. The CDR3 DNA follows: TGTGCCAGCAGCTGGGGGGGTAACTCCTATAATTCACCCCTCCACTTT. Translation gives CASSWGGNSYNSPLHF.

V gene TRBV7-2 combines with J gene TRBJ1-1; 8 nucleotides match TRBD1. J lost 10 bases, V lost 5 bases, and 9 bases had no gene match. The CDR3 consists of 13 residues. Germline V gene lookup returns CDR1 SGHTA and CDR2 FQGNSA. CDR3 nucleotides: TGTGCCAGCAGCCCGCGACAGGGGAGTGTAGCTTTCTTT. As protein: CASSPRQGSVAFF.

The V call is TRBV10-2, the J call TRBJ2-6, with TRBD1 matching 7 bases. Unmatched junction bases numbered 1, after V lost 3 bases and J lost 2 bases. From germline, CDR1 is WSHSY and CDR2 SAAADI. There are 15 residues in the CDR3. The chain's CDR3 is CASSDTGAGANVLTF. The DNA of the CDR3 is TGCGCCAGCAGTGATACAGGGGCTGGGGCCAACGTCCTGACTTTC.

This clone was counted between two and nine times. V is TRBV7-9 and J is TRBJ1-3; D is undetermined. Deletions cut 2 bases from V and 0 bases from J, with 5 bases between. Per the germline V gene, CDR1 is SEHNR and CDR2 is FQNEAQ (reference sequence). The CDR3 extends over 14 amino acids. CDR3 DNA: TGTGCCAGCAGCTTACTCGACTCTGGAAACACCATATATTTT. It translates to CASSLLDSGNTIYF.

The genes are TRBV7-9 and TRBJ2-1; no reliable D call. V shed 1 base and J shed 10 bases, with 8 bases lying between them. The germline V gene has CDR1 SEHNR and CDR2 FQNEAQ (reference sequence). The CDR3 totals 12 residues. The CDR3 protein is CASSLVVGEQFF. The DNA of the CDR3 is TGTGCCAGCAGCTTAGTGGTGGGAGAGCAGTTCTTC.

The chain carries TRBV9 and TRBJ1-1; D uncertain. Germline CDR1 SGDLS, CDR2 YYNGEE. Trimming shortened V by 2 bases and J by 3 bases, and 11 bases separated the two germline ends. The CDR3 extends over 14 amino acids. The chain's CDR3 is CASSVQPRDTEAFF. CDR3 bases: TGTGCCAGCAGCGTCCAACCACGGGACACTGAAGCTTTCTTT.

This clone was observed once. The CDR3 DNA reads as TGCGCCAGCAGCCCGGGAAGGGATCGGGAGCTGTTTTTT. This translates into CASSPGRDRELFF. J is TRBJ2-2 and V is TRBV10-2; possibly TRBD2 for D (5 bases). The length of the CDR3 is 13 residues. Germline V gives CDR1 WSHSY, CDR2 SAAADI. Deletions cut 6 bases from V and 9 bases from J, with 14 bases between.

The V call is TRBV29-1, the J call TRBJ1-4; D is unresolved. CDR1 is SQVTM and CDR2 is ANQGSEA in the germline V gene. The CDR3 contains 13 residues. Trimming pared 4 bases from V and 8 bases from J, leaving 14 bases between. DNA of the CDR3: TGCAGCGTTGTGGGCAGTTTAAGCGAAAAACTGTTTTTT. It encodes CSVVGSLSEKLFF. The whole variable domain, filled in from reference TRBV29-1 and TRBJ1-4, reads SAVISQKPSRDICQRGTSLTIQCQVDSQVTMMFWYRQQPGQSLTLIATANQGSEATYESGFVIDKFPISRPNLTFSTLTVSNMSPEDSSIYLCSVVGSLSEKLFFGSGTQLSVL.

The genes are TRBV19 and TRBJ1-6, with a weak D call TRBD1 (6 bases). Per the germline V gene, CDR1 is LNHDA and CDR2 is SQIVND (reference sequence). V lost 5 bases and J lost 9, with 17 bases in between. The CDR3 length is 15 residues. CDR3 sequence reads: CASSPQIGGSSPLHF. The CDR3 coding sequence is TGTGCCAGTAGTCCCCAAATAGGGGGGAGTTCACCCCTCCACTTT.